This is a list of T cell receptor beta chains from one sample in a study of PD-1 blockade in classical Hodgkin lymphoma. Sequencing used immunoSEQ multiplex PCR; TCRdb keeps in-frame clones, though not all of them. The sample consists of tens of thousands of clones, roughly nine tenths of them appearing once. Specimen: peripheral blood mononuclear cells (PBMCs), collected before the second cycle of nivolumab. All receptors come from a human donor with classical Hodgkin lymphoma. Each CDR3 is given with its conserved first and last residue. Fields, in order: clone size, V gene, CDR3 protein. Size is stated for part of the rows, as once, few or many counts, or as a class when the clone is expanded.

clone_size: NA
v_call: TRBV6-5
cdr3_aa: CASGGYEQYF

clone_size: NA
v_call: TRBV18
cdr3_aa: CASSLTDSGGPKSSYNEQFF

clone_size: NA
v_call: TRBV6-5
cdr3_aa: CASSDTGGSSYEQYF

clone_size: NA
v_call: TRBV4-1
cdr3_aa: CASSQADREGYEQYF

clone_size: NA
v_call: TRBV5-1
cdr3_aa: CASSFTSTTDTQYF

clone_size: once
v_call: TRBV27
cdr3_aa: CASSLSSYYNEQFF

clone_size: NA
v_call: TRBV14
cdr3_aa: CASSRQGLSEKLFF

clone_size: NA
v_call: TRBV15
cdr3_aa: CATSRQETQYF

clone_size: once
v_call: TRBV19
cdr3_aa: CASSRDKSSYNEQFF

clone_size: once
v_call: TRBV27
cdr3_aa: CASSPSGGLISYEQYF

clone_size: NA
v_call: TRBV6-5
cdr3_aa: CASRTTQETQYF

clone_size: NA
v_call: TRBV30
cdr3_aa: CAWTSGRSRDTQYF

clone_size: NA
v_call: TRBV7-2
cdr3_aa: CASSLAVTSYEQYF

clone_size: NA
v_call: TRBV28
cdr3_aa: CASTPGQNYEQYF

clone_size: NA
v_call: TRBV4-2
cdr3_aa: CASSQDPGTVAEKLFF

clone_size: NA
v_call: TRBV6-1
cdr3_aa: CASGRVNTEAFF

clone_size: NA
v_call: TRBV11-2
cdr3_aa: CASSLRGTDTQYF

clone_size: NA
v_call: TRBV27
cdr3_aa: CASTSGGSEQFF

clone_size: NA
v_call: TRBV28
cdr3_aa: CASSLHTDTQYF

clone_size: NA
v_call: TRBV5-1
cdr3_aa: CASSPGGAGETQYF

clone_size: once
v_call: TRBV7-3
cdr3_aa: CATQGGGGYEQYF

clone_size: NA
v_call: TRBV7-8
cdr3_aa: CASSWDGTSGAITDTQYF